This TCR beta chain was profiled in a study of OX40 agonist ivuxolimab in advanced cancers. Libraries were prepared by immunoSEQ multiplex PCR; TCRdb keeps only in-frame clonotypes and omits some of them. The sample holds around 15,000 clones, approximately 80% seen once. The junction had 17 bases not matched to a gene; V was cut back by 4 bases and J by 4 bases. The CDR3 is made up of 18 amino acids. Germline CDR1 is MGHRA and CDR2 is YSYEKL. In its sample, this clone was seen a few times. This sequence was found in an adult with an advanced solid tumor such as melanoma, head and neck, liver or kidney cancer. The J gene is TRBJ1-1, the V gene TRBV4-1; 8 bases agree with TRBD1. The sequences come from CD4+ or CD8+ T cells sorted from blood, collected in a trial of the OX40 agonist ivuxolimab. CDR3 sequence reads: CASSPLFTGPGGLTEAFF. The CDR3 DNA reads TGCGCCAGCAGCCCCCTCTTCACGGGCCCAGGGGGCCTCACTGAAGCTTTCTTT.